The clone carrying this T cell receptor beta chain occurred many times. Its antigen is as yet unknown. V was trimmed by 6 bases and J by 1 base, leaving 13 bases between them. Germline CDR1 SNHLY, CDR2 FYNNEI. CDR3 length equals 15 residues. The source of the sample is a study of early T cells in non-severe SARS-CoV-2 infection. About the research overall: With bulk RNA from unsorted whole blood as input, sequencing yielded unpaired chains. Regarding the study as a whole: Comparison of clonotypes with VDJdb favored anti-spike CD8 responses while missing private and CD4 specificities.

Unique molecular identifiers were affixed to single, distinct cDNA molecules. MiXCR, applied by TCRdb to the 5' RACE reads, yields one record per CDR3 protein. The sample contains about 40,000 distinct CDR3 sequences, roughly 4.7% of which appear only once. Sequenced: whole blood. The chain carries TRBV2 and TRBJ2-4; no firm D call. The source is an adult who was a healthcare worker with PCR-confirmed SARS-CoV-2 infection or an uninfected control (not recorded which). CDR3 sequence: CASSRNWAAKNIQYF. The CDR3 nucleotides are TGTGCCAGCAGCCGTAATTGGGCGGCCAAAAACATTCAGTACTTC.